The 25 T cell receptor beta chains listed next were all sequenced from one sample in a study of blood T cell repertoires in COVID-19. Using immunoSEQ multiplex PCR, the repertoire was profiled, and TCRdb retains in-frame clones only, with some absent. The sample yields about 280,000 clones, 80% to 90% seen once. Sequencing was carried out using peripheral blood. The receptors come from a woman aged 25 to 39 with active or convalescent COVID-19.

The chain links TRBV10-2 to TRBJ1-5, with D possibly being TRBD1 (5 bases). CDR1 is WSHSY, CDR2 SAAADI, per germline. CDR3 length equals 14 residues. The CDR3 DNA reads TGCTCTACCAGTGAACTTGGGGCCCCCGGGCCCCAGCATTTT. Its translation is CSTSELGAPGPQHF.

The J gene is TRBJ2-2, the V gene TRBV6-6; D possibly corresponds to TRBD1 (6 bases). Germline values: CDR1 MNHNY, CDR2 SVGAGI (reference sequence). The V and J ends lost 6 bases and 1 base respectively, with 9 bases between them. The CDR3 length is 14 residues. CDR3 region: CASRLTGNTGELFF. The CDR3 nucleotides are TGTGCCAGCAGGCTGACAGGGAACACCGGGGAGCTGTTTTTT.

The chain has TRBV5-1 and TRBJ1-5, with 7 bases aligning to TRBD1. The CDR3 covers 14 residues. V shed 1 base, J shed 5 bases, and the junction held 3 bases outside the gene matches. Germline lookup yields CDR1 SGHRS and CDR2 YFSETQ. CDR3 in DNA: TGCGCCAGCAGCTTGACAGGGGTGGATCAGCCCCAGCATTTT. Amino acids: CASSLTGVDQPQHF.

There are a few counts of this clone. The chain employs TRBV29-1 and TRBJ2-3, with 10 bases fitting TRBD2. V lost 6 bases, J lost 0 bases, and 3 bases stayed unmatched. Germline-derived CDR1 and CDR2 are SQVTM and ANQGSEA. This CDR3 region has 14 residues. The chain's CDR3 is CSVLAGVSTDTQYF. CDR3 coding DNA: TGCAGCGTCCTAGCGGGGGTTAGCACAGATACGCAGTATTTT.

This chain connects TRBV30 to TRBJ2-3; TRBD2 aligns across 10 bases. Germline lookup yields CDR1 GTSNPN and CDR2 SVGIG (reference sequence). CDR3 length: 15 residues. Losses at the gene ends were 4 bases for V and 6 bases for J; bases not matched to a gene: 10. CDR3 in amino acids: CAWTVRAGGRDTQYF. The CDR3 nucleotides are TGTGCCTGGACAGTTCGAGCGGGGGGGCGGGATACGCAGTATTTT.

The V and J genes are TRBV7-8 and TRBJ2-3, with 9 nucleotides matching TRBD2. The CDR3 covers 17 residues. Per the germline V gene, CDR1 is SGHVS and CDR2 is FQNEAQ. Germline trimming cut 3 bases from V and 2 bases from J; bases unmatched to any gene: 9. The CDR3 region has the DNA TGTGCCAGCAGCTTGGACCGACTAGCGGTATTCACAGATACGCAGTATTTT. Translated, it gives CASSLDRLAVFTDTQYF.

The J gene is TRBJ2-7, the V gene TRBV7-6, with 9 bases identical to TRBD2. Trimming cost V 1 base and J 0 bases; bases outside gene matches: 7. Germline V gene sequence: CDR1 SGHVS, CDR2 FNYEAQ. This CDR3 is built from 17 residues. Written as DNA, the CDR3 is TGTGCCAGCAGCTTAGGGCTTGGAGCGGGGGGCTCCTACGAGCAGTACTTC. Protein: CASSLGLGAGGSYEQYF.

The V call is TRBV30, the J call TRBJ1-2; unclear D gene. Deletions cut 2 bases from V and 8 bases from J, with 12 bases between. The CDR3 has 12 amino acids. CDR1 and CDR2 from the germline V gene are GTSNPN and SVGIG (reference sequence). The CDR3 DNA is TGTGCCTGGAGTACGAGGGCGAGGGGCTACACCTTC. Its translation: CAWSTRARGYTF.

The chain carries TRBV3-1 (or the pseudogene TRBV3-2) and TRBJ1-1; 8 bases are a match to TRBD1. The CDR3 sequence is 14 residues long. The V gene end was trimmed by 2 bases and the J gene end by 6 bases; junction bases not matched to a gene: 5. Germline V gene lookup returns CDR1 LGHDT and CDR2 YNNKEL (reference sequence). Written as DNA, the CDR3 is TGTGCCAGCAGCCAATCGGACAGGGTTTCTGAAGCTTTCTTT. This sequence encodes CASSQSDRVSEAFF.

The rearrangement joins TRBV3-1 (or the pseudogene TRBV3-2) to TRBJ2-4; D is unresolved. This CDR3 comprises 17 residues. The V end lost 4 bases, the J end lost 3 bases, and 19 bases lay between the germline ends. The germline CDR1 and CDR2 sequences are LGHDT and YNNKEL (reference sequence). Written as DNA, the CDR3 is TGTGCCAGCAGCCTGATGGGTAGCTCGTCTCTCAAAAACATTCAGTACTTC. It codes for CASSLMGSSSLKNIQYF.

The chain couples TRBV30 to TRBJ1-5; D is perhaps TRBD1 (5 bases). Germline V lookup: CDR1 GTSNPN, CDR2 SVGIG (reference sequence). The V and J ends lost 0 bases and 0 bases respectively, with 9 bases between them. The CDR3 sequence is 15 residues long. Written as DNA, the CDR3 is TGTGCCTGGAGTGTAAGGGGTTATAGCAATCAGCCCCAGCATTTT. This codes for CAWSVRGYSNQPQHF.

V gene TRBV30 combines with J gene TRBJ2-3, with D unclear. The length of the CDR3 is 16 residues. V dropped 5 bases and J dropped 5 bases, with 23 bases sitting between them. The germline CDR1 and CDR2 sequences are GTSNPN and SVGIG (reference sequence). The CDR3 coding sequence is TGTGCCTGGGGGCCGCGTACCTGGGTTACGGGAGATACGCAGTATTTT. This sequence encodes CAWGPRTWVTGDTQYF.

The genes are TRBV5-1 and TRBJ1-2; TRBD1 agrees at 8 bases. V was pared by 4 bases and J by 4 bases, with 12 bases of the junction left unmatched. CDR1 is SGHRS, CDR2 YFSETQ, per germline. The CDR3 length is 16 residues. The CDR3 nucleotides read TGCGCCAGCAGCACCGATCGGACAGGGCTAGGCTATGGCTACACCTTC. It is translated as CASSTDRTGLGYGYTF. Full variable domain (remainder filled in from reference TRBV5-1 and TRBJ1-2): KAGVTQTPRYLIKTRGQQVTLSCSPISGHRSVSWYQQTPGQGLQFLFEYFSETQRNKGNFPGRFSGRQFSNSRSEMNVSTLELGDSALYLCASSTDRTGLGYGYTFGSGTRLTVV.

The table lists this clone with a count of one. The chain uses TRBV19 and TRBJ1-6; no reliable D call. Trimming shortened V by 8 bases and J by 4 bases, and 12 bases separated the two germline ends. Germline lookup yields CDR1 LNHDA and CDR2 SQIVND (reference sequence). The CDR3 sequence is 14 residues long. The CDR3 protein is CASSEGVYNSPLHF. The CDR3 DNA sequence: TGTGCCAGTTCGGAGGGCGTTTATAATTCACCCCTCCACTTT.

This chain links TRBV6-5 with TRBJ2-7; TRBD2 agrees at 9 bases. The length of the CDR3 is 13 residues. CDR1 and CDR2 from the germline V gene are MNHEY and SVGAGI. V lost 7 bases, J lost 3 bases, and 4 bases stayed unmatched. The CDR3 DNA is TGTGCCAGCAATCAGCGGGGGGTCTACGAGCAGTACTTC. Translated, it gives CASNQRGVYEQYF.

The chain's CDR3 is CASSYGGSGTHYEQYF. CDR3 DNA: TGTGCCAGCAGTTACGGCGGTAGCGGGACTCATTACGAGCAGTACTTC. The chain uses TRBV6-2 or TRBV6-3 and TRBJ2-7; TRBD2 aligns across 8 bases. Germline lookup yields CDR1 MNHEY and CDR2 SVGEGT. There are 16 residues in the CDR3. Germline trimming cut 2 bases from V and 4 bases from J; bases unmatched to any gene: 10.

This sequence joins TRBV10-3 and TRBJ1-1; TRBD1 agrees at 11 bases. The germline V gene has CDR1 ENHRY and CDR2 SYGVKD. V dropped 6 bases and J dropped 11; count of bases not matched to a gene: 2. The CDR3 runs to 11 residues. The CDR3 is CAIRGTGGAFF. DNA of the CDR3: TGTGCCATCAGAGGGACAGGGGGGGCTTTCTTT.

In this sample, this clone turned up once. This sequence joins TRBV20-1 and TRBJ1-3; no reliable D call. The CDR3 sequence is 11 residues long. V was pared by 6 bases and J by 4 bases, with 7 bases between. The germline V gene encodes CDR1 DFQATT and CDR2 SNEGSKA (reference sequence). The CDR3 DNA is TGCAGTGCGATGGCCGGAAACACCATATATTTT. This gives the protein CSAMAGNTIYF.

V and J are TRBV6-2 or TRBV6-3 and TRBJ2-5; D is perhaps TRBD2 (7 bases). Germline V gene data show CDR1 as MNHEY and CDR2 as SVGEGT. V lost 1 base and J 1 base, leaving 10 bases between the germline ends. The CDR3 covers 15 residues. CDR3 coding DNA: TGTGCCAGCAGTTACTGGGGGGGGCCCCAAGAGACCCAGTACTTC. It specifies CASSYWGGPQETQYF.

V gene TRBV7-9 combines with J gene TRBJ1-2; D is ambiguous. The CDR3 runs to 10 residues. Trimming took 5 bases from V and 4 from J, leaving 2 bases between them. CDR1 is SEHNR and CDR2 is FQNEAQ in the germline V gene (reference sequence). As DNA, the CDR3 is TGTGCCAGCAGCCGCTATGGCTACACCTTC. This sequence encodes CASSRYGYTF.

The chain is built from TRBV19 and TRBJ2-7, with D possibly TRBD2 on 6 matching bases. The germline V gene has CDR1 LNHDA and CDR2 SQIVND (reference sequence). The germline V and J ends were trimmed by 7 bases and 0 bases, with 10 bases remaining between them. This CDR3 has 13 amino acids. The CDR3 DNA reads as TGTGCCAGTAATCGGAGGGGCTCCTACGAGCAGTACTTC. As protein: CASNRRGSYEQYF.

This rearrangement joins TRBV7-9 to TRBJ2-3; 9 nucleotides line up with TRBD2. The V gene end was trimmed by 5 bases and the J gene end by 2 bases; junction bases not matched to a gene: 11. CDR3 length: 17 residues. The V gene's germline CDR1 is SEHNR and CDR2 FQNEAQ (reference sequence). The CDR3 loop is CASSTGSGGQNTDTQYF. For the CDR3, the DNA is TGTGCCAGCAGCACCGGGAGCGGGGGGCAGAACACAGATACGCAGTATTTT.

The chain's CDR3 is CASSHTGRGHTDTQYF. DNA of the CDR3: TGTGCCAGCAGCCACACAGGGCGGGGGCACACAGATACGCAGTATTTT. The V call is TRBV25-1, the J call TRBJ2-3; D possibly corresponds to TRBD2 (7 bases). V shed 6 bases and J shed 2 bases, with 18 bases lying between them. CDR1 and CDR2 (germline): MGHDK, SYGVNS. The CDR3 is 16 amino acids.

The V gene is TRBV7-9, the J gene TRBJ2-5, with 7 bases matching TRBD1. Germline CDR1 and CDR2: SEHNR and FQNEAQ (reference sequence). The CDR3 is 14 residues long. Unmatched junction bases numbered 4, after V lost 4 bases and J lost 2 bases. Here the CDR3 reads CASSSRDRQETQYF. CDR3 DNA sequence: TGTGCCAGCAGCTCCCGGGACAGACAAGAGACCCAGTACTTC.

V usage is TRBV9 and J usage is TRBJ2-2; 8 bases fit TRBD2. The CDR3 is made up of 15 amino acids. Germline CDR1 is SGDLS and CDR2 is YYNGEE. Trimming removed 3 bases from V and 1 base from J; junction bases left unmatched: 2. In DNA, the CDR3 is TGTGCCAGCAGCGCGAGCGGGGGGAACACCGGGGAGCTGTTTTTT. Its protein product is CASSASGGNTGELFF.